This T cell receptor beta chain is drawn from a study of cytomegalovirus exposure and HLA in healthy donors. The germline CDR1 and CDR2 sequences are SNHLY and FYNNEI. This CDR3 has 12 amino acids. With 60 Vbeta and 13 Jbeta primers, the PCR was carried out. The data were produced by immunoSEQ multiplex PCR, yet TCRdb's version contains in-frame clones alone and is incomplete. The sample shows fewer than 150,000 clones, roughly three quarters of them seen only once. This rearrangement joins TRBV2 to TRBJ2-5; D is unclear. The J call could be wrong; TRBJ2-7 is a better fit for the DNA end. The TCR was taken from a man aged 50 to 60 in good health and CMV-seropositive. Source material: PBMCs. CDR3 sequence (DNA): TGTGCCAGCAGTCGTAACTCCTACGAGCAGTACTTC. Encoded protein: CASSRNSYEQYF.